The clone carrying this T cell receptor (beta chain) turned up a few times. Its cognate antigen is unknown. Molecular barcoding with unique molecular identifiers was used for the TCRbeta library. Via MiXCR, TCRdb re-called the PCR reads, giving one row per CDR3 protein. The data contain about 240,000 distinct CDR3 sequences, about 23% of them seen just once; the ten biggest clones take up 2.6%. The data were taken from a study of T-cell reconstitution after alpha-beta-depleted transplantation in children. Study-level findings and limits: From newly produced T cells came most of the T-cell counts and diversity one year after transplant. Roughly two months post-transplant, alpha-beta T cells reportedly originated from several hundred graft clones that had expanded. There were some patients whose high TCRbeta diversity at day 60 came from surviving recipient T cells and thymic progenitors.

Germline V lookup: CDR1 DFQATT, CDR2 SNEGSKA (reference sequence). With 0 bases removed from V and 2 bases from J, the gap between germline ends came to 11 bases. There are 14 residues in the CDR3. Material: PBMCs, obtained before TCRalphabeta/CD19-depleted stem cell transplant. The receptor's source is a girl between 2 and 10 years old with Fanconi anemia, due to receive a stem cell transplant. The rearrangement joins TRBV20-1 to TRBJ2-7; D might be TRBD1 (5 bases). The CDR3 coding sequence is TGCAGTGCTAGAGATTACAGGTTCACCTACGAGCAGTACTTC. It codes for CSARDYRFTYEQYF.